This passage covers 2 T cell receptor beta chains from one sample sequenced in a study of shared clonotypes between healthy human individuals. Clones were sequenced by immunoSEQ multiplex PCR, and TCRdb holds only the in-frame ones, with some missing. The sample gives millions of clones, roughly nine tenths of which show up once; around 0.14% is in the top ten. The sequenced sample consisted of naive CD4+ T cells sorted from blood. The subset was: CD45RA+ positively selected. The origin of the receptors is a man aged 18 to 29 in good health.

Remarks on this clone: Distinct nucleotide sequences in the sample also encode this CDR3. The CDR3 DNA reads TGTGCCAGCAGTTTAGGAGGGGTGAACACTGAAGCTTTCTTT. Translated, it gives CASSLGGVNTEAFF. The chain combines TRBV28 with TRBJ1-1; a possible D gene is TRBD1 (5 bases). V was shortened by 2 bases and J by 0 bases, with 7 bases between the two germline ends. There are 14 residues in the CDR3. Germline values: CDR1 MDHEN, CDR2 SYDVKM. The complete variable domain, with remaining parts taken from reference TRBV28 and TRBJ1-1, reads DVKVTQSSRYLVKRTGEKVFLECVQDMDHENMFWYRQDPGLGLRLIYFSYDVKMKEKGDIPEGYSVSREKKERFSLILESASTNQTSMYLCASSLGGVNTEAFFGQGTRLTVV.

Note on this clone: The germline gene is not matched at one end of the junction; a read error may be the cause. The V call is TRBV5-1, the J call TRBJ1-1; 9 bases are shared with TRBD1. Germline loops: CDR1 SGHRS, CDR2 YFSETQ. This CDR3 has 15 amino acids. The CDR3 DNA sequence: TGTGCCAGCAGCCCGATACAGGGGGCAGGCACTGAAGCTTTCTTT. It yields the protein CASSPIQGAGTEAFF.